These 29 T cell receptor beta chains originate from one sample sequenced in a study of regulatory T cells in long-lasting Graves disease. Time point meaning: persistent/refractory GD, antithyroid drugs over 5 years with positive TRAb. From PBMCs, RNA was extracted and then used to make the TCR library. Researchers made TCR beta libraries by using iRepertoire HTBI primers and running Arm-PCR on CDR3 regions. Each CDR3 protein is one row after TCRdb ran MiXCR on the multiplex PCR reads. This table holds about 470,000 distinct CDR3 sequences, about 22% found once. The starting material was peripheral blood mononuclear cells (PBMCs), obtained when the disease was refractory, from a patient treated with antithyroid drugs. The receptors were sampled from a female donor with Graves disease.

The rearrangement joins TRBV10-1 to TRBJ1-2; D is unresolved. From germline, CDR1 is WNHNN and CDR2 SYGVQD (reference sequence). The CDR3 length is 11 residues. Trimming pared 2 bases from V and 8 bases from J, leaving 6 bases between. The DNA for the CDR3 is TGCGCCAGCAGTGAGACCAAAGGCTACACCTTC. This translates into CASSETKGYTF.

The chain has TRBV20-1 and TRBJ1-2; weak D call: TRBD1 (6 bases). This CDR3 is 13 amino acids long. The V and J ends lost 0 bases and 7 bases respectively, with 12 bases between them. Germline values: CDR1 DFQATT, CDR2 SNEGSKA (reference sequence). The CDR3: CSAREDTGSGYTF. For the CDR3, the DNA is TGCAGTGCTAGAGAGGATACAGGGAGTGGCTACACCTTC.

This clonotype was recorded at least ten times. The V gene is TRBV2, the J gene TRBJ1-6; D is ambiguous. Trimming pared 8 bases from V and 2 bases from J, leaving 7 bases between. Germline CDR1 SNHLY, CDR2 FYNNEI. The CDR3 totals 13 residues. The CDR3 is CASGAPYNSPLHF. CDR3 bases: TGTGCCAGCGGTGCCCCCTATAATTCACCCCTCCACTTT.

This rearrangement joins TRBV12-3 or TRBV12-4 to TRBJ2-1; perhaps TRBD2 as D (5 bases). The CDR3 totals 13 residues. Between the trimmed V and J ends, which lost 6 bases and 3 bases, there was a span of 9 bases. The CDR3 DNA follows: TGTGCCAGCAGCCAGGCGGGCTACAATGAGCAGTTCTTC. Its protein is CASSQAGYNEQFF.

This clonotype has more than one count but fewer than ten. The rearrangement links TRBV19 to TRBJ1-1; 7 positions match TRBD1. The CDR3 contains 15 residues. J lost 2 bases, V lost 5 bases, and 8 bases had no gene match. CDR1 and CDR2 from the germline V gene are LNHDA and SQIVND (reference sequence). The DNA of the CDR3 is TGTGCCAGTAGTCCCCATAAGGGGGCCAACACTGAAGCTTTCTTT. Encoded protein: CASSPHKGANTEAFF.

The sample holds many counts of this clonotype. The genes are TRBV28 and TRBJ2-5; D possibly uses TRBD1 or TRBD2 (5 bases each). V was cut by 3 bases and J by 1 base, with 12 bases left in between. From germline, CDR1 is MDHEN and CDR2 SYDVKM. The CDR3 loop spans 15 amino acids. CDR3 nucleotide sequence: TGTGCCAGCAGTTTGCCCACTAGGGGCCAAGAGACCCAGTACTTC. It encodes CASSLPTRGQETQYF.

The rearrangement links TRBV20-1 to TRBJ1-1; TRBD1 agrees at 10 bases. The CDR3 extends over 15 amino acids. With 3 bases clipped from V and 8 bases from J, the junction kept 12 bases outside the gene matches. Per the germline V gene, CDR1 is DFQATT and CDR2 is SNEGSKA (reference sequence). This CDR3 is CSARDRQGAFREAFF. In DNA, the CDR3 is TGCAGTGCTAGGGACAGACAGGGGGCGTTCCGGGAAGCTTTCTTT.

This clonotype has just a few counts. The CDR3 here is CASRQVLSQETQYF. The CDR3 DNA is TGTGCCAGCCGGCAGGTTCTCTCACAAGAGACCCAGTACTTC. The chain is built from TRBV28 and TRBJ2-5; D remains ambiguous. Per germline, CDR1 MDHEN and CDR2 SYDVKM. CDR3 length: 14 residues. The V end was cut by 8 bases, the J end by 2 bases, with 15 bases between.

CDR3 in DNA: TGTGCCAGCAGCCAAGGACAGCGCCCGGGCACCGGGGAGCTGTTTTTT. Residues: CASSQGQRPGTGELFF. The J gene is TRBJ2-2, the V gene TRBV9; D perhaps matches TRBD1 (6 bases). Between the trimmed V and J ends, which lost 4 bases and 4 bases, there was a span of 17 bases. CDR3 length: 16 residues. Germline V gives CDR1 SGDLS, CDR2 YYNGEE. The complete variable domain, with remaining parts taken from reference TRBV9 and TRBJ2-2, reads DSGVTQTPKHLITATGQRVTLRCSPRSGDLSVYWYQQSLDQGLQFLIQYYNGEERAKGNILERFSAQQFPDLHSELNLSSLELGDSALYFCASSQGQRPGTGELFFGEGSRLTVL.

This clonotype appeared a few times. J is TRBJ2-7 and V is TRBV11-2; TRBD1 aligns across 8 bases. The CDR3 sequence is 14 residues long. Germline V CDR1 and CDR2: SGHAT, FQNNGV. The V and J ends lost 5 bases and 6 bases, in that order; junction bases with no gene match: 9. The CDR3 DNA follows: TGTGCCAGCAGCCAGGGACAGGAAAGAACCGAGCAGTACTTC. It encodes CASSQGQERTEQYF.

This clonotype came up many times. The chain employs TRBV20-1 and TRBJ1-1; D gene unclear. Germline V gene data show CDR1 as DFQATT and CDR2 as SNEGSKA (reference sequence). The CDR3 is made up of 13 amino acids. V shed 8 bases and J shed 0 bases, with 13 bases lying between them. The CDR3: CSPTETLNTEAFF. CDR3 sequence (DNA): TGCAGTCCCACGGAAACGTTGAACACTGAAGCTTTCTTT.

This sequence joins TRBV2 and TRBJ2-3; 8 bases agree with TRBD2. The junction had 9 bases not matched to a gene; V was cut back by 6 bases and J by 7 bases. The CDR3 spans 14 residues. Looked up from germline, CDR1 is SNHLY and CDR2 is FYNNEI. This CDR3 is CASSPGLGPNTQYF. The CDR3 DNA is TGTGCCAGCAGCCCGGGACTAGGACCCAATACGCAGTATTTT. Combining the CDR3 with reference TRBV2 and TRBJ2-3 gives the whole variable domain EPEVTQTPSHQVTQMGQEVILRCVPISNHLYFYWYRQILGQKVEFLVSFYNNEISEKSEIFDDQFSVERPDGSNFTLKIRSTKLEDSAMYFCASSPGLGPNTQYFGPGTRLTVL.

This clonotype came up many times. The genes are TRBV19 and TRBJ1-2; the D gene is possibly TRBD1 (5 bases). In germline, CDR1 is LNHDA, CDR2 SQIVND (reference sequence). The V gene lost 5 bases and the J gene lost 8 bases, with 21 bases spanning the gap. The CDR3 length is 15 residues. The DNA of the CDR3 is TGTGCCAGTAGTGCGAAAGTATCGACAGTGGCCGGCTACACCTTC. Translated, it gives CASSAKVSTVAGYTF.

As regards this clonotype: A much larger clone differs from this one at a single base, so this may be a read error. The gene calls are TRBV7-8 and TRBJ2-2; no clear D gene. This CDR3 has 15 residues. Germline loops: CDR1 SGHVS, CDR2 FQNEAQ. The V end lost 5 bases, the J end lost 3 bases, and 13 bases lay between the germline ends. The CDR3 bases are TGTGCCAGCAGCATCGGACGGTTGGACACCGGGGAGCTGTTTTTT. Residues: CASSIGRLDTGELFF.

CDR3 DNA sequence: TGCGCCAGCAGCTTGGGACAGCCCAAGAACACTGAAGCTTTCTTT. Translation gives CASSLGQPKNTEAFF. The chain employs TRBV5-1 and TRBJ1-1, with a weak D call TRBD1 (5 bases). Per the germline V gene, CDR1 is SGHRS and CDR2 is YFSETQ. The CDR3 has 15 residues. The V and J ends lost 0 bases and 1 base respectively, with 10 bases between them.

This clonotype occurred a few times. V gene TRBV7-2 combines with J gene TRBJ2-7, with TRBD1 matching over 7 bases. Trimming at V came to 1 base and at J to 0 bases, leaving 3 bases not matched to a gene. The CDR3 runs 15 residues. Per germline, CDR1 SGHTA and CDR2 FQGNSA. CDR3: CASSLGGTVSYEQYF. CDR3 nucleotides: TGTGCCAGCAGCTTAGGGGGGACAGTCTCCTACGAGCAGTACTTC.

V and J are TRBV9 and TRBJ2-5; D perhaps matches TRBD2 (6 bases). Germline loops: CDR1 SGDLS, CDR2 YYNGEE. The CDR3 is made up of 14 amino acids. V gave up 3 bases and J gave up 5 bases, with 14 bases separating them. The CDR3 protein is CASSGGLPWETQYF. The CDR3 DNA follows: TGTGCCAGCAGCGGGGGACTCCCGTGGGAGACCCAGTACTTC. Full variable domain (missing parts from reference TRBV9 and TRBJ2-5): DSGVTQTPKHLITATGQRVTLRCSPRSGDLSVYWYQQSLDQGLQFLIQYYNGEERAKGNILERFSAQQFPDLHSELNLSSLELGDSALYFCASSGGLPWETQYFGPGTRLLVL.

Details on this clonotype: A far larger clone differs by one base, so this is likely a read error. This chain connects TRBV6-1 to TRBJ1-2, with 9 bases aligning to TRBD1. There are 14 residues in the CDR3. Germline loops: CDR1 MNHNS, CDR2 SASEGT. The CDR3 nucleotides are TGTGCCAGCAGCCGCGGACAGGGGAACTATGGCTACGCCTTC. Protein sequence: CASSRGQGNYGYAF.

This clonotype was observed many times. The CDR3 nucleotides read TGTGCCAGCAGTTCCATGGGACAGAGGACTGAAGCTTTCTTT. This gives the protein CASSSMGQRTEAFF. The chain carries TRBV12-3 or TRBV12-4 and TRBJ1-1; 7 nucleotides agree with TRBD1. Unmatched junction bases numbered 7, after V lost 4 bases and J lost 5 bases. The CDR3 covers 14 residues.

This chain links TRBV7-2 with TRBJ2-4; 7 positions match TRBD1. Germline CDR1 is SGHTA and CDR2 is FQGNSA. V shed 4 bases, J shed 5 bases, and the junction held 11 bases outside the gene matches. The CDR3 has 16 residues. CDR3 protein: CASSYQTGLGQNIQYF. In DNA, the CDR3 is TGTGCCAGCAGCTATCAGACAGGGTTGGGGCAAAACATTCAGTACTTC. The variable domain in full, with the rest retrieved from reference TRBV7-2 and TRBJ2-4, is GAGVSQSPSNKVTEKGKDVELRCDPISGHTALYWYRQSLGQGLEFLIYFQGNSAPDKSGLPSDRFSAERTGGSVSTLTIQRTQQEDSAVYLCASSYQTGLGQNIQYFGAGTRLSVL.

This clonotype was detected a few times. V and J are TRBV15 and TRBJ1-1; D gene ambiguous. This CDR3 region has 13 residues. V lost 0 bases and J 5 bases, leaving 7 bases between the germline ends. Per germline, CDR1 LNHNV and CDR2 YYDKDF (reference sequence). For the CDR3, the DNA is TGTGCCACCAGCAGAGAGGACGTTACTGAAGCTTTCTTT. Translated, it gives CATSREDVTEAFF.

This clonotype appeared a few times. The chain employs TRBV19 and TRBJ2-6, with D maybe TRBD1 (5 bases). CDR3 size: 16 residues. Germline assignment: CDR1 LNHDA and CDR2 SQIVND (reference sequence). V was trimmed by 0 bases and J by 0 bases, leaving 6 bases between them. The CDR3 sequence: CASSIEGVSGANVLTF. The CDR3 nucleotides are TGTGCCAGTAGTATAGAAGGGGTCTCTGGGGCCAACGTCCTGACTTTC.

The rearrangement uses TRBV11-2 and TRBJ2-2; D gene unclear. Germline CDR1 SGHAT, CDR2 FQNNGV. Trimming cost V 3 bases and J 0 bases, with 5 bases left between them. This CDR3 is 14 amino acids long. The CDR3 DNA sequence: TGTGCCAGCAGCTTTTTCGCGAACACCGGGGAGCTGTTTTTT. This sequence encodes CASSFFANTGELFF. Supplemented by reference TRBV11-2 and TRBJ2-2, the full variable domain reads EAGVAQSPRYKIIEKRQSVAFWCNPISGHATLYWYQQILGQGPKLLIQFQNNGVVDDSQLPKDRFSAERLKGVDSTLKIQPAKLEDSAVYLCASSFFANTGELFFGEGSRLTVL.

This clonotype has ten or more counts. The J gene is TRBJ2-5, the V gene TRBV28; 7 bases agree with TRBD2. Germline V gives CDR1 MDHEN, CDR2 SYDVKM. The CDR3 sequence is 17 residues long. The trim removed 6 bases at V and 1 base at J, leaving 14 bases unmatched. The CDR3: CASSGGRASPLQETQYF. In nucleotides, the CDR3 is TGTGCCAGCAGCGGAGGGAGGGCCTCGCCTCTCCAAGAGACCCAGTACTTC.

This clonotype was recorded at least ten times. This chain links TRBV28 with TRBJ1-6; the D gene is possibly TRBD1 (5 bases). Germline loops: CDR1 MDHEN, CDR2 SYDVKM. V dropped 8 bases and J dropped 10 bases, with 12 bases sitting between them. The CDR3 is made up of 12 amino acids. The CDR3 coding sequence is TGTGCCAGCCGAGCAGGGTACTCACCCCTCCACTTT. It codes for CASRAGYSPLHF. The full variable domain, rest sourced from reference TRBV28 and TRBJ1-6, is DVKVTQSSRYLVKRTGEKVFLECVQDMDHENMFWYRQDPGLGLRLIYFSYDVKMKEKGDIPEGYSVSREKKERFSLILESASTNQTSMYLCASRAGYSPLHFGNGTRLTVT.

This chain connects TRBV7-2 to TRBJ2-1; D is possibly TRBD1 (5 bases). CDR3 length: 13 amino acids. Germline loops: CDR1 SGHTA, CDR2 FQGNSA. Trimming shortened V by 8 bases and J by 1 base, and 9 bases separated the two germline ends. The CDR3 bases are TGTGCCAGCGGGGCGGCGTCCTACAATGAGCAGTTCTTC. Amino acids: CASGAASYNEQFF.

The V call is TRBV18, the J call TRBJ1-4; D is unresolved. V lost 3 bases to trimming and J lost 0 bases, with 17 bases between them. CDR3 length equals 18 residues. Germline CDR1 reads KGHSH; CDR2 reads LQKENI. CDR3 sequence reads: CASSPQREFPATNEKLFF. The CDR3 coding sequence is TGTGCCAGCTCACCTCAGAGGGAGTTTCCTGCAACTAATGAAAAACTGTTTTTT.

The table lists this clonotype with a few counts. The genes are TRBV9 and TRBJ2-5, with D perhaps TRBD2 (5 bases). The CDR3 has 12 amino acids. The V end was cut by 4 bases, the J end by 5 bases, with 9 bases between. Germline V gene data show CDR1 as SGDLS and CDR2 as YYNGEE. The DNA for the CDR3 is TGTGCCAGCAGCAACCGAGGGGAGACCCAGTACTTC. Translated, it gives CASSNRGETQYF.

The CDR3 nucleotides are TGCAGCGGACACACTAATGAAAAACTGTTTTTT. It is translated as CSGHTNEKLFF. This chain joins TRBV29-1 and TRBJ1-4, with D unresolved. This CDR3 is built from 11 residues. Between the trimmed V and J ends, which lost 7 bases and 2 bases, there was a span of 5 bases. CDR1 is SQVTM, CDR2 ANQGSEA, per germline.